Sequencing of this T cell receptor (beta chain) was carried out in a study of human T cells and chemical hapten exposure. Indicated time point: patch test 1, 2 weeks after DPC sensitization. Noted treatment: therapeutic diphenylcyclopropenone sensitization with weekly scalp DPC. Each donor was an alopecia patient between 18 and 70 years of age who qualified for DPC. MiXCR, applied by TCRdb to the RACE reads, yields one record per CDR3 protein. The sample carries under 130,000 distinct CDR3 sequences, roughly 9.6% recorded once. The table lists this clonotype with many counts. This CDR3 region has 16 residues. Looked up from germline, CDR1 is SGHVS and CDR2 is FNYEAQ. V lost 0 bases, J lost 2 bases, and 12 bases lay in between.

The sequence derives from a woman aged 40 to 49 with alopecia areata. Some clones in this sample may be carry-over from other donors' samples. The sequencing used whole blood, collected in connection with sensitization to the hapten diphenylcyclopropenone (DPC). The V and J genes are TRBV7-6 and TRBJ2-3; D gene ambiguous. CDR3 loop: CASSLAPQGITDTQYF. DNA of the CDR3: TGTGCCAGCAGCTTAGCGCCCCAAGGAATCACAGATACGCAGTATTTT.